Sequencing of this T cell receptor (beta chain) was carried out in a study of shared clonotypes between healthy human individuals. Study-level findings and limits: Naive CD4 clonotype sharing across a few donors was around 5.5%.

A word on this clone: The target antigen is unknown.

Positively selected for CCR7, the CD45RO-negative cells used as naive CD8 cells excluded terminally differentiated effector memory CD45RA+ cells. The CDR3 covers 16 residues. The germline V and J ends were trimmed by 5 bases and 0 bases, with 13 bases remaining between them. Germline V gene lookup returns CDR1 LNHDA and CDR2 SQIVND (reference sequence). Using immunoSEQ multiplex PCR, the repertoire was profiled, and TCRdb retains in-frame clones only, with some absent. The table records hundreds of thousands of clones, roughly 96% of them present only once. The sequencing sample was made of naive CD8+ T cells sorted from blood. J is TRBJ2-2 and V is TRBV19; D gene ambiguous. This clonotype was obtained from a woman in her twenties or thirties in good health. CDR3 sequence: CASSPDSRPNTGELFF. CDR3 in DNA: TGTGCCAGTAGTCCAGATAGCAGACCGAACACCGGGGAGCTGTTTTTT.